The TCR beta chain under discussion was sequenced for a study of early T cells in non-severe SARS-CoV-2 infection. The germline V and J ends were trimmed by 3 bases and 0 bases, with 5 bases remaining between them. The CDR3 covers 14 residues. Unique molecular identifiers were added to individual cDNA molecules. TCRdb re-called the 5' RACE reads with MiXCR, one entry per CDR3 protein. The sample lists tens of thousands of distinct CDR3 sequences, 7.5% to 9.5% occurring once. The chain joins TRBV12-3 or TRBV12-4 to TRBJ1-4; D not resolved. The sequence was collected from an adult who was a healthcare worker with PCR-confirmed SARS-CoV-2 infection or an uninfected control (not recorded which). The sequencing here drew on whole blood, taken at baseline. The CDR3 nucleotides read TGTGCCAGCAGTTTCTCCGCAACTAATGAAAAACTGTTTTTT. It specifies CASSFSATNEKLFF.